This T cell receptor (beta chain) was profiled in a study of identical twins. The germline V gene has CDR1 SGHRS and CDR2 YFSETQ. The CDR3 runs to 13 residues. Trimming took off 3 bases at V and 5 bases at J, with 11 bases between the two ends. Study-wide results and caveats: Insertions were reduced in abundant cord blood beta clonotypes but not in memory repertoires. Models came in too low on out-of-frame TCR alpha sharing in monozygotic twins. Some out-of-frame alpha sequences were shared by twins, and these showed excess low generation probability.

Unique molecular identifiers were in the cDNA, with template-switch universal primer binding. Via MiXCR, TCRdb re-called the 5' RACE reads, giving one row per CDR3 protein. Of 400,000 to 500,000 distinct CDR3 sequences listed, around an eighth were seen once; the top ten hold approximately 1%. This clonotype was observed a few times. What it binds is not known. These data were also reused for a study on yellow fever vaccine responses in identical twins.

The source of this sequence is a woman between 18 and 30 years old in good health. Sequenced material: CD4+ T cells sorted from blood. The chain carries TRBV5-1 and TRBJ2-5; D is possibly TRBD1 (5 bases). CDR3 loop: CASSSRVSETQYF. In nucleotides, the CDR3 is TGCGCCAGCAGCTCCAGGGTGTCGGAGACCCAGTACTTC.